The 4 T cell receptor beta chains reported below all come from one sample, sequenced in a study of monozygotic twins with inflammatory bowel disease. Using the 5' RACE reads, TCRdb records one entry per CDR3 protein without DNA. With fewer than 550,000 distinct CDR3 sequences in the sample, the ten largest clones hold 2% to 2.5%. The sample taken for sequencing was blood. These receptors were obtained from a human donor with ulcerative colitis or Crohn's disease, or a healthy co-twin of an affected twin (not recorded which).

This chain joins TRBV7-2 and TRBJ2-2; TCRdb designates TRBD1, a call that cannot be tested without DNA. CDR3 length: 14 amino acids. Germline CDR1 reads SGHTA; CDR2 reads FQGNSA. The CDR3 is CASSWTLNTGELFF.

The gene calls are TRBV20-1 and TRBJ2-5; TCRdb calls TRBD1, which cannot be checked without DNA. The germline V gene has CDR1 DFQATT and CDR2 SNEGSKA (reference sequence). The CDR3 spans 14 residues. CDR3 sequence reads: CSARRGGAQETQYF.

The genes are TRBV5-1 and TRBJ2-5; the D call of TRBD2 rests on TCRdb alone, since no DNA is present to check it. CDR3 length: 18 amino acids. The germline CDR1 and CDR2 sequences are SGHRS and YFSETQ. The CDR3 reads CASSLGWSLHQYQETQYF.

The rearrangement uses TRBV7-2 and TRBJ1-1; TCRdb names TRBD1, which stays unverified in the absence of DNA. The V gene's germline CDR1 is SGHTA and CDR2 FQGNSA. This CDR3 spans 16 amino acids. The chain's CDR3 is CASSRRTGAPNTEAFF.